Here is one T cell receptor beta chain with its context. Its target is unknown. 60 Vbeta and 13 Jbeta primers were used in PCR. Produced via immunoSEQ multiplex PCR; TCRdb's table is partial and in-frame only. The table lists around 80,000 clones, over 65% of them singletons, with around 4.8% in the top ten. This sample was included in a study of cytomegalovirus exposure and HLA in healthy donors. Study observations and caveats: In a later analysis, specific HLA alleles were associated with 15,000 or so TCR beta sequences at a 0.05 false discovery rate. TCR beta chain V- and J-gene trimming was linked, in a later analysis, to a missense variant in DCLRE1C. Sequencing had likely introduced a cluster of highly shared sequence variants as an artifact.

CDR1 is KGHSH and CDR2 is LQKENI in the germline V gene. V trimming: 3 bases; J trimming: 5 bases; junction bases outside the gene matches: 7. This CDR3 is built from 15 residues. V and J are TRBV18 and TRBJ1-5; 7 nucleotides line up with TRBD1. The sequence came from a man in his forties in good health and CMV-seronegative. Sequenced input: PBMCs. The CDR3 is CASSPTAGGDQPQHF. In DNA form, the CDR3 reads TGTGCCAGCTCACCCACCGCAGGGGGAGATCAGCCCCAGCATTTT.